The following is a T cell receptor (beta chain) sequence with its context. Its specificity is not known. The record originates from a study of T cell responses to AZD1222 COVID-19 vaccine. On the study more broadly: Second doses at about 4 or about 12 weeks were pooled. General study findings and limits: Vaccine-related CD4 TCRs covered spike, predominating at 160-218 and 743-854.

The assay was immunoSEQ multiplex PCR, and TCRdb's table has in-frame clones only and misses some. The sample lists approximately 190,000 clones, 90% to 95% occurring once. The CDR3 loop spans 19 amino acids. Germline CDR1 is ENHRY and CDR2 is SYGVKD. Trimming left V 11 bases short and J 0 bases short, with 29 bases between. The sequencing used peripheral blood, collected on day 0 of AZD1222 vaccination. This clonotype originated in an adult in good health. The chain links TRBV10-3 to TRBJ1-3, with D maybe TRBD1 (6 bases). This chain's CDR3 is CAPLGARTEGPSSGNTIYF. The CDR3 coding sequence is TGTGCCCCCCTTGGCGCCCGGACAGAGGGTCCCAGCTCTGGAAACACCATATATTTT.